Shown below are 32 T cell receptor beta chains from a single sample sequenced in a study of blood T cell repertoires in COVID-19 (TCRdb year 2020). Library construction relied on the immunoSEQ multiplex PCR assay. In its TCRdb copy, this immuneACCESS table keeps in-frame sequences only and misses some clones. Where compared with another copy, unresolved V genes explain less than half of these, and the others have no known cause. In all, the sample holds about 300,000 clones, and roughly 85% of those were seen once. In total, the top ten clones hold about 2.7% of the sample. Sequenced input: PBMCs or T cells enriched from blood (not recorded which). These receptor sequences come from a woman between 45 and 65 years old who had recovered from COVID-19.

A remark on this clone: The identical CDR3 is also encoded by other nucleotide sequences in the sample. The chain couples TRBV19 to TRBJ1-5; maybe TRBD1 (5 bases). The V end lost 5 bases, the J end lost 0 bases, and 8 bases lay between the germline ends. In germline, CDR1 is LNHDA, CDR2 SQIVND (reference sequence). The CDR3 is made up of 14 amino acids. As DNA, the CDR3 is TGTGCCAGTAGTTTGACAGCTAGCAATCAGCCCCAGCATTTT. It codes for CASSLTASNQPQHF.

The chain recombines TRBV6-6 with TRBJ1-1; D might be TRBD1 (5 bases). This CDR3 has 11 residues. The germline CDR1 and CDR2 sequences are MNHNY and SVGAGI (reference sequence). V was clipped by 6 bases and J by 6 bases, with 8 bases between them. CDR3 sequence (DNA): TGTGCCAGCAGGGGCAGGGCTGAAGCTTTCTTT. Translated, it gives CASRGRAEAFF.

The gene calls are TRBV28 and TRBJ1-2, with D possibly being TRBD1 (6 bases). V gave up 5 bases and J gave up 7 bases, with 17 bases separating them. This CDR3 region has 14 residues. Per the germline V gene, CDR1 is MDHEN and CDR2 is SYDVKM. In DNA form, the CDR3 reads TGTGCCAGCAGTCCCCAGGGGCTGTCTCTTGGCTACACCTTC. Amino acids: CASSPQGLSLGYTF.

The rearrangement joins TRBV12-3 or TRBV12-4 to TRBJ1-2, with D possibly being TRBD1 (6 bases). Trimming left V 7 bases short and J 4 bases short, with 13 bases between. The CDR3 spans 13 residues. The chain's CDR3 is CASMHPQGYGYTF. The DNA for the CDR3 is TGTGCCAGCATGCATCCACAGGGCTATGGCTACACCTTC.

V usage is TRBV6-5 and J usage is TRBJ2-1, with TRBD2 matching 8 bases. There are 14 residues in the CDR3. Germline V gene lookup returns CDR1 MNHEY and CDR2 SVGAGI. V dropped 11 bases and J dropped 7; count of bases not matched to a gene: 13. This CDR3 is CAVRYGRGGNEQFF. The CDR3 DNA follows: TGTGCCGTTAGGTACGGGAGGGGGGGGAATGAGCAGTTCTTC.

This sequence joins TRBV7-6 and TRBJ2-7; weak D call: TRBD2 (6 bases). Trimming removed 5 bases from V and 2 bases from J, with 13 bases in between. CDR1 and CDR2 (germline): SGHVS, FNYEAQ. This CDR3 has 14 residues. In nucleotides, the CDR3 is TGTGCCAGCAGCCCTATTAGCGGACCCTACGAGCAGTACTTC. It translates to CASSPISGPYEQYF.

The chain is built from TRBV7-3 and TRBJ2-5; D gene ambiguous. The CDR3 is 14 amino acids. CDR1 SGHTA and CDR2 FQGTGA come from the germline V gene. The V end lost 6 bases, the J end lost 1 base, and 12 bases lay between the germline ends. CDR3 sequence: CASSPTNSQETQYF. CDR3 sequence (DNA): TGTGCCAGCAGTCCGACAAATTCCCAAGAGACCCAGTACTTC.

This clone was seen more than once but under ten times. The rearrangement uses TRBV11-2 and TRBJ2-7; D might be TRBD2 (6 bases). The CDR3 loop spans 16 amino acids. From germline, CDR1 is SGHAT and CDR2 FQNNGV. Trimming cost V 6 bases and J 4 bases, with 22 bases left between them. The CDR3: CASRLGRGRGSYEQYF. CDR3 nucleotides: TGTGCCAGCAGGCTCGGGCGGGGACGAGGCTCTTACGAGCAGTACTTC. The full variable domain, in which reference TRBV11-2 and TRBJ2-7 provide the parts outside the CDR3, is EAGVAQSPRYKIIEKRQSVAFWCNPISGHATLYWYQQILGQGPKLLIQFQNNGVVDDSQLPKDRFSAERLKGVDSTLKIQPAKLEDSAVYLCASRLGRGRGSYEQYFGPGTRLTVT.

V is TRBV9 and J is TRBJ1-2; 7 bases match TRBD1. The V segment lost 3 bases and the J segment 0 bases; nucleotides outside the gene matches: 5. Germline V gives CDR1 SGDLS, CDR2 YYNGEE. The CDR3 covers 15 residues. The CDR3 is CASSARGTANYGYTF. Here the CDR3 DNA reads TGTGCCAGCAGCGCGCGTGGGACAGCTAACTATGGCTACACCTTC. Looking up the rest from reference TRBV9 and TRBJ1-2 gives the full variable domain: DSGVTQTPKHLITATGQRVTLRCSPRSGDLSVYWYQQSLDQGLQFLIQYYNGEERAKGNILERFSAQQFPDLHSELNLSSLELGDSALYFCASSARGTANYGYTFGSGTRLTVV.

This chain connects TRBV12-3 or TRBV12-4 to TRBJ1-2; TRBD1 agrees at 7 bases. The length of the CDR3 is 13 residues. V shed 5 bases and J 5 bases; nucleotides not matched to a gene: 5. The CDR3, as DNA: TGTGCCAGCAGTCTCGGGACAGAGTATGGCTACACCTTC. Protein: CASSLGTEYGYTF.

The chain combines TRBV4-1 with TRBJ1-6, with 9 bases that match TRBD1. V lost 5 bases, J lost 0 bases, and 8 bases stayed unmatched. Looked up from germline, CDR1 is MGHRA and CDR2 is YSYEKL. CDR3 length: 18 residues. The CDR3 reads CASSSKPGQGSYNSPLHF. The DNA of the CDR3 is TGCGCCAGCAGCTCCAAACCGGGACAGGGCTCCTATAATTCACCCCTCCACTTT.

The chain has TRBV5-5 and TRBJ1-2; D gene uncertain. V was trimmed by 0 bases and J by 1 base, leaving 13 bases between them. The CDR3 sequence is 16 residues long. Per germline, CDR1 SGHKS and CDR2 YYEKEE (reference sequence). The CDR3 region is CASSLDPVGINYGYTF. DNA of the CDR3: TGTGCCAGCAGCTTGGATCCTGTCGGTATTAACTATGGCTACACCTTC.

This clone has just one count. V gene TRBV5-1 combines with J gene TRBJ1-5; D unresolved. Germline assignment: CDR1 SGHRS and CDR2 YFSETQ. V was pared by 0 bases and J by 8 bases, with 9 bases between. This CDR3 region has 13 residues. CDR3 region: CASSLVPREPQHF. The DNA for the CDR3 is TGCGCCAGCAGCTTGGTACCACGGGAGCCCCAGCATTTT. The entire variable domain, with the rest obtained from reference TRBV5-1 and TRBJ1-5, is as follows: KAGVTQTPRYLIKTRGQQVTLSCSPISGHRSVSWYQQTPGQGLQFLFEYFSETQRNKGNFPGRFSGRQFSNSRSEMNVSTLELGDSALYLCASSLVPREPQHFGDGTRLSIL.

The chain employs TRBV6-1 and TRBJ1-2; the D gene is possibly TRBD1 (6 bases). The V gene lost 1 base and the J gene lost 0 bases, with 12 bases spanning the gap. Germline loops: CDR1 MNHNS, CDR2 SASEGT. This CDR3 is built from 16 residues. CDR3 protein: CASSEDWTATNYGYTF. CDR3 DNA sequence: TGTGCCAGCAGTGAAGATTGGACAGCTACTAACTATGGCTACACCTTC.

This clone was found once. The chain joins TRBV2 to TRBJ1-1; 9 bases line up with TRBD1. Germline loops: CDR1 SNHLY, CDR2 FYNNEI. After removal of 6 bases from V and 5 bases from J, the junction contained 13 bases not matched to a gene. CDR3 length equals 16 residues. CDR3 in DNA: TGTGCCAGCAGAAGGATGACCGGGACAGGGCGTACTGAAGCTTTCTTT. It yields the protein CASRRMTGTGRTEAFF. Drawing the rest from reference TRBV2 and TRBJ1-1, the complete variable domain is EPEVTQTPSHQVTQMGQEVILRCVPISNHLYFYWYRQILGQKVEFLVSFYNNEISEKSEIFDDQFSVERPDGSNFTLKIRSTKLEDSAMYFCASRRMTGTGRTEAFFGQGTRLTVV.

V and J are TRBV7-6 and TRBJ2-3; 8 positions agree with TRBD2. This CDR3 region has 15 residues. Germline CDR1 is SGHVS and CDR2 is FNYEAQ. V gave up 6 bases and J gave up 2 bases; unmatched junction bases: 7. The CDR3 here is CASSRVSGTTDTQYF. Here the CDR3 DNA reads TGTGCCAGCAGTCGCGTTAGCGGGACCACAGATACGCAGTATTTT.

The V call is TRBV29-1, the J call TRBJ2-7; 10 bases are shared with TRBD1. Trimming at V came to 7 bases and at J to 3 bases, leaving 12 bases not matched to a gene. This CDR3 comprises 15 residues. The germline V gene encodes CDR1 SQVTM and CDR2 ANQGSEA. This CDR3 is CSASAYRDRGYEQYF. In DNA, the CDR3 is TGCAGCGCATCAGCGTACCGGGACAGGGGCTACGAGCAGTACTTC.

The J gene is TRBJ2-7, the V gene TRBV19; 9 positions agree with TRBD1. CDR1 LNHDA and CDR2 SQIVND come from the germline V gene (reference sequence). The CDR3 totals 15 residues. J gave up 1 base and V 4 bases, and 5 bases lay outside the gene matches. CDR3 sequence (DNA): TGTGCCAGTAGTAGGGGACAGGGACTGTCCTACGAGCAGTACTTC. As protein: CASSRGQGLSYEQYF.

The chain links TRBV10-2 to TRBJ1-1, with no clear D. V was shortened by 2 bases and J by 0 bases, with 7 bases between the two germline ends. Looked up from germline, CDR1 is WSHSY and CDR2 is SAAADI. CDR3 length: 14 amino acids. CDR3 residues: CASSEIILNTEAFF. CDR3 DNA sequence: TGCGCCAGCAGTGAGATCATCCTGAACACTGAAGCTTTCTTT.

This clone was recorded only once. The chain is built from TRBV13 and TRBJ2-2, with D perhaps TRBD2 (5 bases). V was trimmed by 2 bases and J by 2 bases, leaving 6 bases between them. The length of the CDR3 is 14 residues. CDR1 and CDR2 (germline): PRHDT, FYEKMQ (reference sequence). The CDR3 bases are TGTGCCAGCAGCTTAAGCGGAAACACCGGGGAGCTGTTTTTT. This gives the protein CASSLSGNTGELFF. The full variable domain, rest sourced from reference TRBV13 and TRBJ2-2, is AAGVIQSPRHLIKEKRETATLKCYPIPRHDTVYWYQQGPGQDPQFLISFYEKMQSDKGSIPDRFSAQQFSDYHSELNMSSLELGDSALYFCASSLSGNTGELFFGEGSRLTVL.

For this clone: Other DNA sequences of this sample code for an identical CDR3. The chain joins TRBV5-4 to TRBJ2-1; 12 bases agree with TRBD2. Per the germline V gene, CDR1 is SGHNT and CDR2 is YYREEE (reference sequence). The trim removed 1 base at V and 9 bases at J, leaving 2 bases unmatched. This CDR3 region has 14 residues. CDR3 in amino acids: CASSLRLAGVEQFF. In nucleotides, the CDR3 is TGTGCCAGCAGCTTGCGACTAGCGGGAGTTGAGCAGTTCTTC.

On this clone: One end of the junction fails to match germline, which may point to a read error. The chain recombines TRBV25-1 with TRBJ2-7; the match to TRBD1 covers 9 bases. The CDR3 contains 15 residues. The germline CDR1 and CDR2 sequences are MGHDK and SYGVNS. The CDR3 DNA reads as TGTGTCAGCAGTGATAGGACAGGGGTCTCCTACGAGCAGTACTTC. Its translation is CVSSDRTGVSYEQYF.

The chain couples TRBV5-1 to TRBJ2-7, with TRBD1 matching over 7 bases. The V gene end was trimmed by 0 bases and the J gene end by 0 bases; junction bases not matched to a gene: 9. This CDR3 has 17 amino acids. From germline, CDR1 is SGHRS and CDR2 YFSETQ. CDR3 DNA sequence: TGCGCCAGCAGCTTGGGACGACAGGGCGCGAGCTCCTACGAGCAGTACTTC. Translated, it gives CASSLGRQGASSYEQYF.

This chain joins TRBV15 and TRBJ1-1; D not resolved. With 0 bases removed from V and 0 bases from J, the gap between germline ends came to 5 bases. Looked up from germline, CDR1 is LNHNV and CDR2 is YYDKDF (reference sequence). The CDR3 totals 14 residues. As DNA, the CDR3 is TGTGCCACCAGCAGAGATCATGTGAACACTGAAGCTTTCTTT. It encodes CATSRDHVNTEAFF.

The chain uses TRBV11-2 and TRBJ2-7; perhaps TRBD1 as D (6 bases). V was shortened by 3 bases and J by 2 bases, with 17 bases between the two germline ends. The CDR3 runs to 16 residues. Germline loops: CDR1 SGHAT, CDR2 FQNNGV. The CDR3 is CASSFTSAGAAYEQYF. CDR3 DNA sequence: TGTGCCAGCAGCTTCACGTCGGCAGGGGCGGCCTACGAGCAGTACTTC.

The rearrangement joins TRBV7-7 to TRBJ1-4; D gene ambiguous. The CDR3 consists of 13 residues. V lost 5 bases and J lost 8, with 12 bases in between. CDR1 SSHAT and CDR2 FNYEAQ come from the germline V gene (reference sequence). This CDR3 is CASSLRPREKLFF. For the CDR3, the DNA is TGTGCCAGCAGCCTCCGGCCCAGGGAAAAACTGTTTTTT.

The chain carries TRBV19 and TRBJ1-5, with D unclear. The germline V gene encodes CDR1 LNHDA and CDR2 SQIVND (reference sequence). The CDR3 has 13 residues. Trimming removed 5 bases from V and 0 bases from J, with 5 bases in between. In DNA form, the CDR3 reads TGTGCCAGTAGTGTCAATAGCAATCAGCCCCAGCATTTT. This codes for CASSVNSNQPQHF.

This clone was counted a single time. The CDR3 coding sequence is TGCGCCAGCAGCTTAACCGCGGGACAGGGTAAAAATGAGCAGTTCTTC. Protein sequence: CASSLTAGQGKNEQFF. The V and J genes are TRBV5-1 and TRBJ2-1; 9 bases agree with TRBD1. V shed 2 bases and J 7 bases; nucleotides not matched to a gene: 10. CDR1 is SGHRS and CDR2 is YFSETQ in the germline V gene. There are 16 residues in the CDR3.

This clone has just one count. V and J are TRBV7-8 and TRBJ2-1; D gene uncertain. Germline lookup yields CDR1 SGHVS and CDR2 FQNEAQ. V shed 1 base and J shed 8 bases, with 18 bases lying between them. The CDR3 has 16 amino acids. The CDR3 region is CASSLGKAAGPYEQFF. CDR3 coding DNA: TGTGCCAGCAGCTTAGGTAAGGCGGCCGGCCCCTATGAGCAGTTCTTC.

The rearrangement uses TRBV10-3 and TRBJ1-6; a weak D match, TRBD1 (5 bases). Trimming left V 8 bases short and J 8 bases short, with 16 bases between. This CDR3 is built from 14 residues. In germline, CDR1 is ENHRY, CDR2 SYGVKD. The CDR3 DNA reads as TGTGCCATCTCAGGAGGGGATGATTATTCACCCCTCCACTTT. Translation gives CAISGGDDYSPLHF.

This clone was counted a few times. This chain joins TRBV19 and TRBJ2-1; 7 nucleotides match TRBD1. V gave up 5 bases and J gave up 4 bases; unmatched junction bases: 11. In germline, CDR1 is LNHDA, CDR2 SQIVND (reference sequence). CDR3 size: 16 residues. The DNA of the CDR3 is TGTGCCAGTAGTCAGAGGGGGCAATCCGGATACAATGAGCAGTTCTTC. Its protein product is CASSQRGQSGYNEQFF.

This clone has only a few counts. V gene TRBV4-2 combines with J gene TRBJ2-2; 12 bases are a match to TRBD2. Germline V gives CDR1 LGHNA, CDR2 YNFKEQ. With V trimmed by 1 base and J by 8 bases, 2 bases remained unmatched. The CDR3 runs to 15 residues. CDR3 sequence reads: CASSQGTSGIGELFF. The DNA for the CDR3 is TGTGCCAGCAGCCAAGGGACTAGCGGGATAGGGGAGCTGTTTTTT.